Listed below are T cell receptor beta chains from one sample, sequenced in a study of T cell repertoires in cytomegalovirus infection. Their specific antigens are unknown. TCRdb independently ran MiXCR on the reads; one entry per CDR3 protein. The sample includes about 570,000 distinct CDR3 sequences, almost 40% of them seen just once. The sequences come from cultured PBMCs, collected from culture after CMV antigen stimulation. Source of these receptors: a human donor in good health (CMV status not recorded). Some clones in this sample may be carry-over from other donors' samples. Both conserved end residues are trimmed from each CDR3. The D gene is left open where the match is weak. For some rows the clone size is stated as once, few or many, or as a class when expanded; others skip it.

CDR3aa: ASSPPPGVYNEQF; d_gene: NA; abundance: NA; v_gene: TRBV7-2
CDR3aa: TSSLPRHSRGNQPQH; d_gene: NA; abundance: NA; v_gene: TRBV7-8
CDR3aa: SASASRGRTSGSERRYEQY; d_gene: TRBD2; abundance: NA; v_gene: TRBV20-1
CDR3aa: ASGVGGSPYEQY; d_gene: NA; abundance: few; v_gene: TRBV12-3/TRBV12-4
CDR3aa: ASRLAGVSDEQY; d_gene: TRBD2; abundance: NA; v_gene: TRBV10-2
CDR3aa: ASSLQRATDTQY; d_gene: NA; abundance: NA; v_gene: TRBV5-1
CDR3aa: SVAQSYEQY; d_gene: NA; abundance: NA; v_gene: TRBV29-1
CDR3aa: SARDLKSGSKYEQY; d_gene: TRBD2; abundance: NA; v_gene: TRBV20-1
CDR3aa: ASSPPGRYEQY; d_gene: NA; abundance: NA; v_gene: TRBV7-2
CDR3aa: ASSYWGNSPLH; d_gene: NA; abundance: NA; v_gene: TRBV6-5
CDR3aa: AISDTGQSQETQY; d_gene: NA; abundance: NA; v_gene: TRBV10-3
CDR3aa: SVHRGWDYNEQF; d_gene: TRBD1; abundance: NA; v_gene: TRBV20-1
CDR3aa: ASSPGARGDQPQH; d_gene: NA; abundance: few; v_gene: TRBV6-6
CDR3aa: ASSLAEDSLEAF; d_gene: NA; abundance: NA; v_gene: TRBV7-2
CDR3aa: ASSEHGRKTTDTQY; d_gene: NA; abundance: NA; v_gene: TRBV25-1
CDR3aa: ASSYRARQETQY; d_gene: NA; abundance: NA; v_gene: TRBV6-8
CDR3aa: ASRDRPEGEKLF; d_gene: NA; abundance: NA; v_gene: TRBV2
CDR3aa: ASSYGGASTDTQY; d_gene: NA; abundance: NA; v_gene: TRBV5-1
CDR3aa: ASSEAGASSYEQY; d_gene: TRBD2; abundance: NA; v_gene: TRBV5-4
CDR3aa: ASTDSGDTQY; d_gene: TRBD2; abundance: NA; v_gene: TRBV5-1
CDR3aa: ASSIVHEKLF; d_gene: NA; abundance: once; v_gene: TRBV19
CDR3aa: ASDHWGGHNYGYT; d_gene: NA; abundance: NA; v_gene: TRBV6-1